This T cell receptor (beta chain) was sequenced during a study of T cells in Graves' hyperthyroidism and ophthalmopathy (dated by TCRdb to the late 2010s). Concerning the study at large: Peripheral blood samples were taken at initial diagnosis, before any treatment was given. The 100 discovery patients were divided at random into training and test sets in a 7:3 ratio. Prospective prediction of ophthalmopathy was tested in an independent validation cohort of 18 to 20 hyperthyroidism patients and 17 patients who later progressed to ophthalmopathy. To identify distinguishing TCR V-J signatures, a discovery cohort of around 100 patients was used, comprising fewer than 45 with Graves' ophthalmopathy and approximately 58 with stable Graves' hyperthyroidism. TCR Vbeta CDR3 sequencing of 130 to 150 peripheral blood samples (about 45 ophthalmopathy, about 75 hyperthyroidism and approximately 17 progressor patients) is reported in the paper. The study also compared thyroid tissue and blood T-cell repertoires from five or six Graves' hyperthyroidism patients. Following sampling, methimazole starting at 30 mg daily was given to hyperthyroidism patients, and high-dose intravenous methylprednisolone was given to ophthalmopathy patients. Overall study outcomes, separate from this receptor: A 13 V-J signature model separated ophthalmopathy from stable hyperthyroidism, with around 90% sensitivity and roughly 81% specificity in cross-validation and 80%/75% in testing. Most expanded thyroid clonotypes (frequency above 0.001) were also found in blood, which suggests that blood repertoires may mirror thyroid immune responses. No statistical method was used to fix the sample size in advance, and group allocation was not hidden from the investigators. In validation, the model predicted progression to ophthalmopathy a median of roughly 6.1 months before onset, with approximately 70% sensitivity and 72.22% specificity.

A remark on this clonotype: The specificity of this receptor is unknown. There are no base qualities to consult, and no much larger clone falls within one base.

Amplification of TCR beta CDR3 regions was carried out from RNA transcripts. The TCR CDR3 was subjected to a first round of RT-PCR using the HTBI primer set and the Qiagen OneStep RT-PCR kit. Libraries were constructed in a second round of multiplex PCR, after which size selection and purification were performed. Paired-end sequencing of the libraries was performed with 100 bp reads on an Illumina HiSeq2000. For the original study's pipeline: SOAPnuke was used to process the raw data, removing reads that contained adapters or uncalled bases, had a mean Phred below 15, or lacked an exact match to the constant primer or identifier. High-quality paired reads were merged using COPE v1.2.5, and each unique nucleotide sequence was defined as a clonotype. MiTCR v1.1 was used to align clonotypes to the IMGT TRBV, TRBD and TRBJ reference segments. The analysis was restricted to V-J combinations with a frequency above 0.0001, which together covered roughly 99% of the repertoires. A TCS score was defined as the ratio of F50 (clonal expansion) to E x V (chaos), with BLOSUM62-based TCRdist applied between CDR3 peptides within each V-J. Welch's t-statistics and random forest reduced fewer than 600 V-J features to 13, which were used in a naive Bayes classifier (R e1071). The public reads were run again by TCRdb, first through fastp at Q25 and then through MiXCR, and only productive beta chains were kept. Each CDR3 protein appears once, grouped with its most common genes and DNA. The V and J calls reflect TCRdb's pipeline rather than the authors' work. A total of some 770,000 distinct CDR3 sequences appear in this sample, less than 20% of them only once. The ten top clones hold around 7.7% of the sample.

The CDR3 numbers 14 residues from cysteine through phenylalanine. The retained sequence is limited to the CDR3, 42 bases, with the frame set at the first base. V trim: 7 bases; J trim: 4 bases; unmatched bases: 9. The germline V gene yields MNHEY for CDR1 and SVGEGT for CDR2. A patient counted as having stable Graves' hyperthyroidism if no progression to ophthalmopathy occurred over 18 months of follow-up. Hyperthyroidism patients were aged 18 to 65 years and newly diagnosed, with disease duration of less than 2 months. Any patient with an uncontrolled infection, another autoimmune disease, pregnancy or lactation was excluded. Diagnoses were based on clinical symptoms, serum thyroxine and TRAb, thyroid ultrasound and orbital computed tomography. PBMCs were separated from about 10 ml of fresh peripheral blood using Ficoll-Paque density gradient centrifugation. Total RNA was extracted using Trizol reagent, and RNA quality was assessed on an Agilent 2100 Bioanalyzer.

The chain uses TRBV6-2 or TRBV6-3 and TRBJ2-5; the junction holds 7 bases that match TRBD1. The source of this sequence is a young man with Graves' hyperthyroidism. Source material: blood. The CDR3 loop reads CASTPDRVGETQYF. The nucleotide sequence reads TGTGCCAGCACCCCTGACAGGGTAGGAGAGACCCAGTACTTC.